This TCR beta chain originates from a study of identical twins. This CDR3 is 14 amino acids long. Germline loops: CDR1 SGHTA, CDR2 FQGNSA. V lost 3 bases and J 9 bases, leaving 15 bases between the germline ends. Each CDR3 protein gets one entry after TCRdb re-called the 5' RACE reads with MiXCR. The table has approximately 1.8 million distinct CDR3 sequences, about 32% seen once. The V and J genes are TRBV7-2 and TRBJ1-5; D is ambiguous. Sample: cord blood. The clonotype comes from a newborn girl in good health. The CDR3 sequence is CASSFYLHGMPQHF. In DNA, the CDR3 is TGTGCCAGCAGCTTTTACCTTCACGGGATGCCCCAGCATTTT.